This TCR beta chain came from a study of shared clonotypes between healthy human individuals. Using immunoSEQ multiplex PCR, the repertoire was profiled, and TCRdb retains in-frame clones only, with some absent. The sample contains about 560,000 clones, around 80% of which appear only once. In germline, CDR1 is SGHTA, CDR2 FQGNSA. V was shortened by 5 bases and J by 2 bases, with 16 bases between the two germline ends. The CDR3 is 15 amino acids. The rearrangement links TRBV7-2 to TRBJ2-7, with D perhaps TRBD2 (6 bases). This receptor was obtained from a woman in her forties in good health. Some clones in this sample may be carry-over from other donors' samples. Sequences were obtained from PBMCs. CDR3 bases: TGTGCCAGCAGCGTCAGTGCGGGAAACACCTACGAGCAGTACTTC. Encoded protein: CASSVSAGNTYEQYF.